These T cell receptor beta chains were read from a single sample in a study of Graves' ophthalmopathy and Graves' hyperthyroidism. Using its own MiXCR run on the multiplex PCR reads, TCRdb lists one record per CDR3 protein. The sample contains about half a million distinct CDR3 sequences, 13% to 15% of which appear only once. The sequencing input was blood. All receptors come from a woman aged 25 to 39 with Graves' ophthalmopathy. Both conserved end residues are part of each CDR3. Each record gives: V gene, clone size, D gene, J gene, CDR3 protein, CDR3 DNA. The D gene is left open where the match is weak. Only some rows state a clone size, as once, few, many or a class for expanded clones.

TRBV6-1	many	.	TRBJ2-2	CASSDPRQGTGELFF	TGTGCCAGCAGTGACCCCCGGCAGGGCACCGGGGAGCTGTTTTTT
TRBV29-1	.	TRBD2	TRBJ2-7	CSVGLADAYEQYF	TGCAGCGTTGGACTAGCGGACGCCTACGAGCAGTACTTC
TRBV28	many	.	TRBJ2-2	CASSRHRVNTGELFF	TGTGCCAGCAGCCGTCACAGGGTGAACACCGGGGAGCTGTTTTTT
TRBV7-9	few	TRBD1	TRBJ2-7	CASSYDRGWEQYF	TGTGCCAGCAGCTACGACAGGGGTTGGGAGCAGTACTTC
TRBV28	many	.	TRBJ1-6	CASTSPWGRNNSPLHF	TGTGCCAGCACCTCTCCCTGGGGACGGAATAATTCACCCCTCCACTTT
TRBV6-5	many	TRBD2	TRBJ2-7	CASRLSTSGGAYEQYF	TGTGCCAGCAGGCTTTCGACTAGCGGGGGGGCCTACGAGCAGTACTTC
TRBV5-1	few	.	TRBJ1-1	CASSSGRVNTEAFF	TGCGCCAGCAGCTCTGGACGGGTGAACACTGAAGCTTTCTTT
TRBV2	many	.	TRBJ2-5	CASSDAWIDEETQYF	TGTGCCAGCAGTGACGCCTGGATTGACGAAGAGACCCAGTACTTC
TRBV28	few	.	TRBJ2-7	CASSDNDREVYEQYF	TGTGCCAGCAGCGATAATGACAGGGAGGTTTACGAGCAGTACTTC
TRBV6-1	many	.	TRBJ2-7	CASSARYEQYF	TGTGCCAGCAGTGCTAGGTACGAGCAGTACTTC
TRBV4-1	many	TRBD1	TRBJ1-1	CASSQATGMNTEAFF	TGCGCCAGCAGCCAAGCGACAGGGATGAACACTGAAGCTTTCTTT
TRBV27	many	TRBD1	TRBJ1-6	CASSPRQGDNSPLHF	TGTGCCAGCAGTCCCCGACAGGGCGATAATTCACCCCTCCACTTT
TRBV20-1	.	.	TRBJ2-5	CSASDRGTAGNKETQYF	TGCAGTGCTAGTGACCGAGGGACGGCCGGCAACAAAGAGACCCAGTACTTC
TRBV14	many	.	TRBJ2-7	CASSQEPGFHEQYF	TGTGCCAGCAGCCAAGAACCAGGGTTCCACGAGCAGTACTTC
TRBV24-1	many	.	TRBJ2-2	CATSDPVGRDTGELFF	TGTGCCACCAGTGATCCCGTCGGGCGTGACACCGGGGAGCTGTTTTTT
TRBV11-2	many	TRBD2	TRBJ2-5	CASSNTGGPETQYF	TGTGCCAGCAGCAATACGGGGGGGCCAGAGACCCAGTACTTC
TRBV18	few	TRBD1	TRBJ1-6	CASSATGTGNSPLHF	TGTGCCAGCTCAGCAACCGGGACAGGGAATTCACCCCTCCACTTT
TRBV7-6	many	TRBD1	TRBJ2-7	CASSLGEGAAYEQYF	TGTGCCAGCAGCTTAGGTGAGGGGGCGGCCTACGAGCAGTACTTC
TRBV6-1	.	.	TRBJ2-7	CAAAGPAYEQYF	TGTGCCGCCGCGGGACCTGCCTACGAGCAGTACTTC
TRBV3-1	.	.	TRBJ2-7	CASSHSGEQYF	TGTGCCAGCAGCCATTCGGGCGAGCAGTACTTC
TRBV5-1	many	.	TRBJ1-1	CASSDPREEAEAFF	TGCGCCAGCAGCGACCCGCGGGAAGAAGCTGAAGCTTTCTTT
TRBV20-1	.	TRBD1	TRBJ1-6	CSATGTAAYNSPLHF	TGCAGTGCTACTGGGACAGCAGCCTATAATTCACCCCTCCACTTT
TRBV12-3/TRBV12-4	many	.	TRBJ2-4	CASNRVLGAKNIQYF	TGTGCCAGCAATCGGGTACTGGGGGCCAAAAACATTCAGTACTTC
TRBV11-1	many	TRBD1	TRBJ2-5	CASRKDPGQGQETQYF	TGTGCCAGCAGAAAAGATCCGGGACAGGGACAAGAGACCCAGTACTTC
TRBV4-1	many	.	TRBJ2-7	CASSQEWVAYEQYF	TGCGCCAGCAGCCAAGAATGGGTTGCCTACGAGCAGTACTTC
TRBV9	few	.	TRBJ1-3	CASSASTGFSGNTIYF	TGTGCCAGCAGCGCAAGTACAGGGTTCTCTGGAAACACCATATATTTT
TRBV20-1	many	TRBD2	TRBJ2-7	CSAPKPAGAPPREQYF	TGCAGTGCTCCTAAACCAGCGGGGGCGCCCCCAAGGGAGCAGTACTTC
TRBV18	many	.	TRBJ1-5	CASSPGAGHQPQHF	TGTGCCAGCTCACCAGGGGCAGGGCATCAGCCCCAGCATTTT
TRBV4-1	few	TRBD1	TRBJ2-7	CASSQGTGGLWEQYF	TGCGCCAGCAGCCAAGGGACAGGGGGTTTATGGGAGCAGTACTTC
TRBV2	few	.	TRBJ1-6	CASRLGFSYNSPLHF	TGTGCCAGCAGATTAGGGTTCTCCTATAATTCACCCCTCCACTTT
TRBV20-1	many	TRBD2	TRBJ2-5	CSARDQRGGETQYF	TGCAGTGCTAGAGATCAAAGGGGAGGGGAGACCCAGTACTTC
TRBV6-5	many	.	TRBJ1-2	CASSYSYGDESGYTF	TGTGCCAGCAGTTACTCTTACGGCGATGAATCTGGCTACACCTTC
TRBV28	many	TRBD1	TRBJ1-2	CASSLRDSYGYTF	TGTGCCAGCAGTTTACGGGACAGCTATGGCTACACCTTC
TRBV18	many	.	TRBJ2-7	CASSPNPGDEQYF	TGTGCCAGCTCACCAAATCCAGGGGATGAGCAGTACTTC
TRBV15	many	TRBD2	TRBJ2-7	CATSRGAGEGYEQYF	TGTGCCACCAGCAGAGGGGCGGGAGAGGGCTACGAGCAGTACTTC
TRBV5-1	.	.	TRBJ2-7	CASSPRLGNYEQYF	TGCGCCAGCAGCCCCCGACTAGGAAACTACGAGCAGTACTTC
TRBV6-1	many	.	TRBJ1-1	CASRTLPEPEAFF	TGTGCCAGCAGGACGCTTCCCGAACCTGAAGCTTTCTTT
TRBV3-1	.	.	TRBJ1-3	CASSQEGSSGNTIYF	TGTGCCAGCAGCCAAGAGGGTAGCTCTGGAAACACCATATATTTT
TRBV7-3	.	.	TRBJ1-1	CASSRMGITEAFF	TGTGCCAGCAGCAGAATGGGGATCACTGAAGCTTTCTTT
TRBV27	many	.	TRBJ2-7	CASSLMGRSGYEQYF	TGTGCCAGCAGTTTAATGGGGCGAAGTGGCTACGAGCAGTACTTC
TRBV11-2	.	.	TRBJ2-7	CASSLERGGWYEQYF	TGTGCCAGCAGCTTAGAGAGGGGGGGTTGGTACGAGCAGTACTTC
TRBV4-1	many	.	TRBJ1-5	CASSQLRGNQPQHF	TGCGCCAGCAGCCAACTAAGGGGCAATCAGCCCCAGCATTTT
TRBV6-5	many	.	TRBJ1-5	CASSSRGGGRNQPQHF	TGTGCCAGCAGTTCCCGGGGCGGGGGTCGAAATCAGCCCCAGCATTTT
TRBV11-2	.	TRBD2	TRBJ2-2	CASSSYGTSGSGDLFF	TGTGCCAGCAGCTCCTATGGGACTAGCGGGTCGGGGGACCTGTTTTTT
TRBV5-6	.	.	TRBJ2-5	CASSRVNRKETQYF	TGTGCCAGCAGCCGTGTAAACAGGAAAGAGACCCAGTACTTC